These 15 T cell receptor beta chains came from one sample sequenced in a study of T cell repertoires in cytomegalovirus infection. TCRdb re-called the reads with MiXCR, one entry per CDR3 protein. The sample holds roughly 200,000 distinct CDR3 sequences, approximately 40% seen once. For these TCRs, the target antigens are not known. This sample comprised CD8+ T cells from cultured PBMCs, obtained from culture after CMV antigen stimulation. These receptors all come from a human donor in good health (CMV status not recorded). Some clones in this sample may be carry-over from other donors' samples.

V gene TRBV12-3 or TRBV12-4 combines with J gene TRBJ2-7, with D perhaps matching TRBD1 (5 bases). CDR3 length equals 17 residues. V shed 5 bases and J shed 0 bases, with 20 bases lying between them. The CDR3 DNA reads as TGTGCCAGCAGTCCTGGGGCCTATCGTTACCTCTCCTACGAGCAGTACTTC. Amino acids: CASSPGAYRYLSYEQYF.

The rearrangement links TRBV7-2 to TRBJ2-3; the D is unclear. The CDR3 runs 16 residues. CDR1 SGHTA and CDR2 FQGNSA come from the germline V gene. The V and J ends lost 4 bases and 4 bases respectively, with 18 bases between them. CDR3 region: CASSYTPETAADTQYF. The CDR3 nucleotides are TGTGCCAGCAGCTATACGCCGGAGACGGCGGCAGATACGCAGTATTTT.

The CDR3 region has the DNA TGTGCCAGCAGCCAAACTCAACAGGTCTTCCCCGGCGGGAAACTGTTTTTT. Amino acid sequence: CASSQTQQVFPGGKLFF. V gene TRBV27 combines with J gene TRBJ1-4; maybe TRBD1 (5 bases). CDR3 length: 17 amino acids. The V end lost 6 bases, the J end lost 11 bases, and 28 bases lay between the germline ends. The germline gives CDR1 MNHEY, CDR2 SMNVEV (reference sequence).

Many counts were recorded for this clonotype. The CDR3 DNA is TGTGCCAGCAGTTTGGGAGGACCCGAAGCTTTCTTT. Its translation is CASSLGGPEAFF. This chain uses TRBV12-3 or TRBV12-4 with TRBJ1-1; D is uncertain. The CDR3 extends over 12 amino acids. Trimming stripped 3 bases from V and 8 bases from J, with 10 bases between.

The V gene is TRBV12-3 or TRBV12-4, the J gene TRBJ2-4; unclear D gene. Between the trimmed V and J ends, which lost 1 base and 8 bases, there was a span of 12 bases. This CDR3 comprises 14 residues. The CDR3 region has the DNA TGTGCCAGCAGTTTAGTCTTTGGGCTGGACATTCAGTACTTC. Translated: CASSLVFGLDIQYF.

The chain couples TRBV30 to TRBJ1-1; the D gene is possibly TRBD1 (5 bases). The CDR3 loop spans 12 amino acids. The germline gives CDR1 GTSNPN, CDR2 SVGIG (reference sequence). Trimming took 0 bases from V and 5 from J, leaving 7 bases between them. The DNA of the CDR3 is TGTGCCTGGAGTGTACGGGGGACTGAAGCTTTCTTT. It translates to CAWSVRGTEAFF.

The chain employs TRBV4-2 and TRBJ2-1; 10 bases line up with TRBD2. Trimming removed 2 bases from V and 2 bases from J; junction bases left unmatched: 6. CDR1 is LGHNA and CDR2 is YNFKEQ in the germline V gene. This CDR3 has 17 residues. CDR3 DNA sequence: TGTGCCAGCAGCCAAACCTTAGCGGGAGGACCCTACAATGAGCAGTTCTTC. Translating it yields CASSQTLAGGPYNEQFF.

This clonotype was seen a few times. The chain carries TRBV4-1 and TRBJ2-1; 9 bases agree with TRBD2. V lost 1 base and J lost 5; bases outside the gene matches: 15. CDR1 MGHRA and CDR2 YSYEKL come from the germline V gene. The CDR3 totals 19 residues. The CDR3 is CASSQGNPGEVAGDNEQFF. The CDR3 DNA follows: TGCGCCAGCAGCCAAGGGAACCCCGGTGAGGTAGCGGGGGACAATGAGCAGTTCTTC.

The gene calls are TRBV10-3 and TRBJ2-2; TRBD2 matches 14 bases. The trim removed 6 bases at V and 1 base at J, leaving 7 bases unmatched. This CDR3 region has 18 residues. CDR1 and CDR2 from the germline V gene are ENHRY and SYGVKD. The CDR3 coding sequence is TGTGCCATCAGCCTTATGACTAGCGGGGGGGGGAACACCGGGGAGCTGTTTTTT. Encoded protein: CAISLMTSGGGNTGELFF.

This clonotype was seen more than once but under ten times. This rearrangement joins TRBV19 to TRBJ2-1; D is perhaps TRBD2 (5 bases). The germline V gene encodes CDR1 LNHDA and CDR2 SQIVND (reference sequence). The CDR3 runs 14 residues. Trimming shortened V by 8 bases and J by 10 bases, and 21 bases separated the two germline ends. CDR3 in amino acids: CASRSSMAGTEQFF. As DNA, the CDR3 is TGTGCCAGTCGGAGTAGTATGGCGGGTACCGAGCAGTTCTTC.

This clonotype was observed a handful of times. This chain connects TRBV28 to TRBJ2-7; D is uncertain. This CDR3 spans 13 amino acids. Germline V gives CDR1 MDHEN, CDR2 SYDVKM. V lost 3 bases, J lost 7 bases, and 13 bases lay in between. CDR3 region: CASSLALSDEQYF. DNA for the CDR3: TGTGCCAGCAGTTTGGCCCTGTCGGATGAGCAGTACTTC.

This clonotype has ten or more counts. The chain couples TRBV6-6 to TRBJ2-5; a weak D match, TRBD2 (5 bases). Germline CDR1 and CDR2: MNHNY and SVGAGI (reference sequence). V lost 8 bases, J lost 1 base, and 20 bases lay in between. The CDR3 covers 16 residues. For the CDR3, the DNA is TGTGCCAGCGCCCTAGGGAGCGTCCCGGTCCAAGAGACCCAGTACTTC. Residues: CASALGSVPVQETQYF.

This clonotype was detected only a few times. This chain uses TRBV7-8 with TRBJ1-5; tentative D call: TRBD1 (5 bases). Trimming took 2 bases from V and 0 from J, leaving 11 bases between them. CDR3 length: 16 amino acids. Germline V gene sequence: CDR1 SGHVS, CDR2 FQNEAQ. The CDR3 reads CASSLFPTASNQPQHF. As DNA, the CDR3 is TGTGCCAGCAGCTTATTTCCGACAGCTAGCAATCAGCCCCAGCATTTT.

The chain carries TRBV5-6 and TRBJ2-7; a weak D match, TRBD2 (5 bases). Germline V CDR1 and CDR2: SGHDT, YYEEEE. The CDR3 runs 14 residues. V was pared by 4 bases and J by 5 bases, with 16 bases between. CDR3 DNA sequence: TGTGCCAGCAGCCTACCCACCCGGGATCACGAGCAGTACTTC. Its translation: CASSLPTRDHEQYF.

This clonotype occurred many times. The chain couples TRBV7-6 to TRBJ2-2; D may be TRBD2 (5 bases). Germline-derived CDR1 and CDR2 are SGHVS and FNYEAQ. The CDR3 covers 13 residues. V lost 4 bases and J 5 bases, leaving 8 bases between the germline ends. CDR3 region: CASSWTRTGELFF. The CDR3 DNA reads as TGTGCCAGCAGCTGGACTCGAACCGGGGAGCTGTTTTTT.